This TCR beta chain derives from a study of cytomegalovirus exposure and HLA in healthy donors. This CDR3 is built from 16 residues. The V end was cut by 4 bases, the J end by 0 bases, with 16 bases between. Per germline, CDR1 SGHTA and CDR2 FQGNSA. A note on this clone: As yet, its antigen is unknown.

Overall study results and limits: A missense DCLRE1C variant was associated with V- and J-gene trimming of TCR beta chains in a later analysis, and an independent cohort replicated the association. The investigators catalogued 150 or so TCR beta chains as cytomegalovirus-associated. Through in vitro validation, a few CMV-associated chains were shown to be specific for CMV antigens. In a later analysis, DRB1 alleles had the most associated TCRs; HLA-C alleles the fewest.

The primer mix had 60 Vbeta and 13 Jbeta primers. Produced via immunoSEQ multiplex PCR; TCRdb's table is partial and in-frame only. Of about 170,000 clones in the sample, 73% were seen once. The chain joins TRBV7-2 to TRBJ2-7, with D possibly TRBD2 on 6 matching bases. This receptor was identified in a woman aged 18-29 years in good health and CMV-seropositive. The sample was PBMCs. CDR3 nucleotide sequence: TGTGCCAGCAGCTCTCATGGGGCGGGAAGCTCCTACGAGCAGTACTTC. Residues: CASSSHGAGSSYEQYF.